This TCR beta chain was found in a study of CD8+ T cells in alopecia areata. Study as a whole: Tofacitinib was taken orally by treated patients, and the dose was 5 to 10 mg twice daily.

CDR1 and CDR2 (germline): SGDLS, YYNGEE. The CDR3 loop spans 14 amino acids. Unmatched junction bases numbered 6, after V lost 3 bases and J lost 4 bases. Study-wide points: Higher clonality and more expanded CD8+ clones appeared in lesional than normal scalp.

Following RNA extraction, reverse transcription yielded cDNA that acted as the sequencing template. Produced via immunoSEQ multiplex PCR; TCRdb's table is partial and in-frame only. The sample has over 200,000 clones, 50% to 60% seen once. Alopecia areata patients gave lesional scalp punch biopsies and peripheral blood samples. Concerning this clone itself: Its antigen is not known.

The chain couples TRBV9 to TRBJ1-2, with 7 bases identical to TRBD1. The receptor comes from a human donor with alopecia areata. Specimen: CD4+ T cells sorted from blood, collected at week 0. The CDR3, as DNA: TGTGCCAGCAGCGCCCAGGGGGAATTCTATGGCTACACCTTC. Its protein is CASSAQGEFYGYTF.